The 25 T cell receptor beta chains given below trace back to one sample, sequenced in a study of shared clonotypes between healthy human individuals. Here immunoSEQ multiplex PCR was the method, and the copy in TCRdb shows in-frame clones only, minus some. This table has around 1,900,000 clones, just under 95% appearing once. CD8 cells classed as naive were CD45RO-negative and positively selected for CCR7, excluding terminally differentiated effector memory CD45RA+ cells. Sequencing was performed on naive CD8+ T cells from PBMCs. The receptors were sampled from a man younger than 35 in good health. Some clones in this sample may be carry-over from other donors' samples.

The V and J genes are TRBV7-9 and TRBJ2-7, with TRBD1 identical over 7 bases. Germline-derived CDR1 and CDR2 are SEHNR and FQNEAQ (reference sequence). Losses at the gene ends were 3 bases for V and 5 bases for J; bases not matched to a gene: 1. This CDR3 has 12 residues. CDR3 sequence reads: CASSFGQDEQYF. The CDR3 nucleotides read TGTGCCAGCAGCTTCGGACAGGACGAGCAGTACTTC.

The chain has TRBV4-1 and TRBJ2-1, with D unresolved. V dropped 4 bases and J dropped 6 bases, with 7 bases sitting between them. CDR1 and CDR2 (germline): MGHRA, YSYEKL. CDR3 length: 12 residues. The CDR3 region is CASSPKSNEQFF. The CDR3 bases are TGCGCCAGCAGCCCGAAGAGCAATGAGCAGTTCTTC.

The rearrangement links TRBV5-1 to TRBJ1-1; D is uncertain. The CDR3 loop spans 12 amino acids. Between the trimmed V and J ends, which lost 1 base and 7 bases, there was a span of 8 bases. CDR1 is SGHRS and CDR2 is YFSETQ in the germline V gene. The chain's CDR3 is CASSLNSGEAFF. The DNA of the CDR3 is TGCGCCAGCAGCTTGAACTCAGGTGAAGCTTTCTTT.

Written as DNA, the CDR3 is TGTGCCAGCAGTTCCCGGAGGGTCCTATTTAATGAGCAGTTCTTC. It yields the protein CASSSRRVLFNEQFF. The rearrangement joins TRBV27 to TRBJ2-1; possibly TRBD2 for D (6 bases). Between the trimmed V and J ends, which lost 4 bases and 7 bases, there was a span of 17 bases. CDR3 size: 15 residues. Germline loops: CDR1 MNHEY, CDR2 SMNVEV (reference sequence).

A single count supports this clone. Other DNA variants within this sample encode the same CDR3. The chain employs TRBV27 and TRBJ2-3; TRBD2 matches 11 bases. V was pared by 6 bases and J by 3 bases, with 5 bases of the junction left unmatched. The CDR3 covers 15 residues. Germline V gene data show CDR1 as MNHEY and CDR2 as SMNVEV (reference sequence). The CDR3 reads CASSLGTSGTDTQYF. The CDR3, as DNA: TGTGCCAGCAGCCTCGGGACTAGCGGTACAGATACGCAGTATTTT.

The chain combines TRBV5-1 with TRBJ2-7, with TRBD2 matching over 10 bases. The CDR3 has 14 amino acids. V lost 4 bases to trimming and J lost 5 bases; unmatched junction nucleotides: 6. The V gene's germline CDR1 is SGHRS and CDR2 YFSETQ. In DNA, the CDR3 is TGCGCCAGCAGCCCGGGGACTAGCGATAACGAGCAGTACTTC. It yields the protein CASSPGTSDNEQYF.

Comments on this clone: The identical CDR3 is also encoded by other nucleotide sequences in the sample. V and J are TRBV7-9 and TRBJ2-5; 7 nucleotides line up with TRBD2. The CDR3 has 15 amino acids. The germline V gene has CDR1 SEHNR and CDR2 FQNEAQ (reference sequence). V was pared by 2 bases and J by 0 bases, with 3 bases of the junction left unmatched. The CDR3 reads CASSLRLADQETQYF. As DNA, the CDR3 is TGTGCCAGCAGCTTAAGGCTAGCGGACCAAGAGACCCAGTACTTC.

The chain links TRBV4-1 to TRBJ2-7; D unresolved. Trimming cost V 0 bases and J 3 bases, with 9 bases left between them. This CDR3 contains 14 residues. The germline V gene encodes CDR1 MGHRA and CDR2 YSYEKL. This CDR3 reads CASSQDPQFYEQYF. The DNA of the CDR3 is TGCGCCAGCAGCCAAGATCCACAGTTCTACGAGCAGTACTTC.

The CDR3 loop is CASSVDGAFTGELFF. DNA for the CDR3: TGTGCCAGCAGCGTAGATGGGGCTTTCACCGGGGAGCTGTTTTTT. The V and J genes are TRBV9 and TRBJ2-2; D might be TRBD1 (5 bases). With 0 bases removed from V and 4 bases from J, the gap between germline ends came to 10 bases. CDR3 size: 15 residues. The germline V gene encodes CDR1 SGDLS and CDR2 YYNGEE.

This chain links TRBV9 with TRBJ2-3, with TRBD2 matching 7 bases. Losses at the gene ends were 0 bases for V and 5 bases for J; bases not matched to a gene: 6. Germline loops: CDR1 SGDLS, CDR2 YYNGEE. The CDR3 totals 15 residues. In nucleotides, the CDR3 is TGTGCCAGCAGCGTAGCGGGAGGCTGGGGAGATACGCAGTATTTT. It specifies CASSVAGGWGDTQYF.

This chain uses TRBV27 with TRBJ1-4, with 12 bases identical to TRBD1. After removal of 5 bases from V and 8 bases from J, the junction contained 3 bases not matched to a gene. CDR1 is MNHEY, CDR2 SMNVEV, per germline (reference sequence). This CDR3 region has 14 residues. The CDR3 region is CASSTGTGGEKLFF. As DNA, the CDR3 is TGTGCCAGCAGTACCGGGACAGGGGGCGAAAAACTGTTTTTT.

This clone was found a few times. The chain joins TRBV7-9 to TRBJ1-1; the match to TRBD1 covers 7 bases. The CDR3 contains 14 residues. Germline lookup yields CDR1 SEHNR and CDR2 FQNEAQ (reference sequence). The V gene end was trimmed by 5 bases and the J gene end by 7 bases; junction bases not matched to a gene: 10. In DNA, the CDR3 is TGTGCCAGCAGCCCCCGACAGGGACTTTTTGAAGCTTTCTTT. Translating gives CASSPRQGLFEAFF.

CDR3 bases: TGTGCCAGCAGACCCTGGGGGCCCGAGACCCAGTACTTC. Its protein is CASRPWGPETQYF. This chain joins TRBV2 and TRBJ2-5, with D possibly being TRBD1 (6 bases). Per the germline V gene, CDR1 is SNHLY and CDR2 is FYNNEI. The V gene lost 6 bases and the J gene lost 5 bases, with 13 bases spanning the gap. The length of the CDR3 is 13 residues.

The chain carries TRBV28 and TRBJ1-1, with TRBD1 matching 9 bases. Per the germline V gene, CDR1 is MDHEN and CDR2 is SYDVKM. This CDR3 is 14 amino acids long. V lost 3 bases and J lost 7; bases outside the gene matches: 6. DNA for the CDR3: TGTGCCAGCAGTTTTTCACAGGGGGCGCTTGAAGCTTTCTTT. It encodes CASSFSQGALEAFF.

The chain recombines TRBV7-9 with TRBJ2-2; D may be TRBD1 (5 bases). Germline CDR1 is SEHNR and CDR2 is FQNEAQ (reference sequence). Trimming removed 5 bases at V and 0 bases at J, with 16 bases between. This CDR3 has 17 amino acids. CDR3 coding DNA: TGTGCCAGCAGCCAACCCCGTACAGGACCGAACACCGGGGAGCTGTTTTTT. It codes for CASSQPRTGPNTGELFF.

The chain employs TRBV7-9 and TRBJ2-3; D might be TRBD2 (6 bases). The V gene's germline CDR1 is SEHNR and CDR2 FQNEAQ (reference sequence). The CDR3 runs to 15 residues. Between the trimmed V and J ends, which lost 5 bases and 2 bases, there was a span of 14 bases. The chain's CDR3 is CASSPHAGPTDTQYF. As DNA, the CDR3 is TGTGCCAGCAGCCCGCACGCGGGACCCACAGATACGCAGTATTTT.

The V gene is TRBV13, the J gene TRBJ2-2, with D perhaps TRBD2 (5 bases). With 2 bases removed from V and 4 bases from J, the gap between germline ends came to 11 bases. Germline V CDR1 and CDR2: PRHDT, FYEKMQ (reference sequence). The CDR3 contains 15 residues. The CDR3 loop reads CASSLSQAGTGELFF. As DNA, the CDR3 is TGTGCCAGCAGCTTATCCCAGGCGGGCACCGGGGAGCTGTTTTTT.

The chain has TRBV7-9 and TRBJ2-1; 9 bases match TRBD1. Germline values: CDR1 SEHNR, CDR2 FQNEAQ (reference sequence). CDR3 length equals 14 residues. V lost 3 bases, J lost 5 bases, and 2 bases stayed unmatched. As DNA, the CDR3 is TGTGCCAGCAGCTTCCGGGACAGGGACAATGAGCAGTTCTTC. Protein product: CASSFRDRDNEQFF.

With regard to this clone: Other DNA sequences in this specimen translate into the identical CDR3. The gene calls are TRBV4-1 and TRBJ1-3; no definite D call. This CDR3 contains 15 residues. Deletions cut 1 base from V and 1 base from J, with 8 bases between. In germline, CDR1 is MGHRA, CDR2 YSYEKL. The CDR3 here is CASSQVQSSGNTIYF. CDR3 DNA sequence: TGCGCCAGCAGCCAAGTACAGAGTTCTGGAAACACCATATATTTT.

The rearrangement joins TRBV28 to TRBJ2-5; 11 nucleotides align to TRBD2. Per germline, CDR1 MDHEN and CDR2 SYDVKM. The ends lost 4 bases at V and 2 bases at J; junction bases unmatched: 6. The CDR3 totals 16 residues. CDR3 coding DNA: TGTGCCAGCAGTTGGACTCTAGCGGGAGGACAAGAGACCCAGTACTTC. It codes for CASSWTLAGGQETQYF.

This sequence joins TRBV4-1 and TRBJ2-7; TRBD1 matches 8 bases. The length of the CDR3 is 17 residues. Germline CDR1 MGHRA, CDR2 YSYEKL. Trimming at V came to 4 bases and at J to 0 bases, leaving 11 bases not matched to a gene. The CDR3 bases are TGCGCCAGCAGCCGCGGGACAGGACTCCCGAGCTCCTACGAGCAGTACTTC. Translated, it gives CASSRGTGLPSSYEQYF.

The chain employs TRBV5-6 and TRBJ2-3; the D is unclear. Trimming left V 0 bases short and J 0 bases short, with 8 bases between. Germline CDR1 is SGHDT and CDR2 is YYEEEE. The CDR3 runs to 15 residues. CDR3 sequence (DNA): TGTGCCAGCAGCTTGGGCTCGCGGAGCACAGATACGCAGTATTTT. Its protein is CASSLGSRSTDTQYF.

For the CDR3, the DNA is TGCGCCAGCAGTGGGACAGTGGAAAACATTCAGTACTTC. Translated: CASSGTVENIQYF. V and J are TRBV5-1 and TRBJ2-4, with 7 bases identical to TRBD1. Germline CDR1 is SGHRS and CDR2 is YFSETQ. V lost 5 bases, J lost 5 bases, and 4 bases stayed unmatched. This CDR3 is 13 amino acids long. Full variable domain (missing parts from reference TRBV5-1 and TRBJ2-4): KAGVTQTPRYLIKTRGQQVTLSCSPISGHRSVSWYQQTPGQGLQFLFEYFSETQRNKGNFPGRFSGRQFSNSRSEMNVSTLELGDSALYLCASSGTVENIQYFGAGTRLSVL.

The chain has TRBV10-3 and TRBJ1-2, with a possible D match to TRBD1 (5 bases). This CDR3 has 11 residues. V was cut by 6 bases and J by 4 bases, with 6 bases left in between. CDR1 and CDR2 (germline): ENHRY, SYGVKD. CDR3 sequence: CAIRGLYGYTF. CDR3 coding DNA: TGTGCCATCAGGGGACTCTATGGCTACACCTTC.

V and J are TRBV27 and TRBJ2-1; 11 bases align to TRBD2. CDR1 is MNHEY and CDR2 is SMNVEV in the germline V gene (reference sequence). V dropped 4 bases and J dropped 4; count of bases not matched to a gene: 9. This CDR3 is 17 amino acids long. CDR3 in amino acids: CASSSIAGGPGYNEQFF. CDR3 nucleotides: TGTGCCAGCAGTTCCATAGCGGGAGGGCCAGGGTACAATGAGCAGTTCTTC.